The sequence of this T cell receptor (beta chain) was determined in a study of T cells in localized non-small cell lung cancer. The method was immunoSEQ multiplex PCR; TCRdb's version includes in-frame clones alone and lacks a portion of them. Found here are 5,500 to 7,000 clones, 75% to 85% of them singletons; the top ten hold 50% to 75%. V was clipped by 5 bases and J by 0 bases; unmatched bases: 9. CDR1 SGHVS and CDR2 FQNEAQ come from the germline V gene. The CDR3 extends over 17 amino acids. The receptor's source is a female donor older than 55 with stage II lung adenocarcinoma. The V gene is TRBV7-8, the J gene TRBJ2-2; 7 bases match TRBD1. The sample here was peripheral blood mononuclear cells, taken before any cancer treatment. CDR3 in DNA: TGTGCCAGCAGCCGTAACAGGGGACAGCCGAACACCGGGGAGCTGTTTTTT. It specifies CASSRNRGQPNTGELFF. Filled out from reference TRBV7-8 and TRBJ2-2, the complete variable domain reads GAGVSQSPRYKVAKRGQDVALRCDPISGHVSLFWYQQALGQGPEFLTYFQNEAQLDKSGLPSDRFFAERPEGSVSTLKIQRTQQEDSAVYLCASSRNRGQPNTGELFFGEGSRLTVL.